This TCR beta chain is from a study of T cells in localized non-small cell lung cancer. Study-wide results and caveats: In the blood, greater T cell density corresponded to longer overall survival. Compared with tumor, uninvolved adjacent lung displayed greater T cell clonality, ranking highest overall. Heterogeneity within the tumor remains possible, as just one region underwent sequencing.

TCRdb keeps only in-frame clones here, not all; method: immunoSEQ multiplex PCR. Found here are around 140,000 clones, more than 80% of them singletons; the top ten hold over 1.5%. On this clone: As yet, its antigen is unknown.

The CDR3 has 14 amino acids. Germline CDR1 is SEHNR and CDR2 is FQNEAQ (reference sequence). Trimming pared 5 bases from V and 5 bases from J, leaving 12 bases between. This rearrangement joins TRBV7-9 to TRBJ1-4; D gene ambiguous. The starting material was peripheral blood, obtained before any cancer treatment. The TCR sequence derives from a female donor older than 55 with stage I lung adenocarcinoma. The CDR3 protein is CASSQGRVNEKLFF. The CDR3 nucleotides are TGTGCCAGCAGCCAAGGGAGAGTGAATGAAAAACTGTTTTTT.